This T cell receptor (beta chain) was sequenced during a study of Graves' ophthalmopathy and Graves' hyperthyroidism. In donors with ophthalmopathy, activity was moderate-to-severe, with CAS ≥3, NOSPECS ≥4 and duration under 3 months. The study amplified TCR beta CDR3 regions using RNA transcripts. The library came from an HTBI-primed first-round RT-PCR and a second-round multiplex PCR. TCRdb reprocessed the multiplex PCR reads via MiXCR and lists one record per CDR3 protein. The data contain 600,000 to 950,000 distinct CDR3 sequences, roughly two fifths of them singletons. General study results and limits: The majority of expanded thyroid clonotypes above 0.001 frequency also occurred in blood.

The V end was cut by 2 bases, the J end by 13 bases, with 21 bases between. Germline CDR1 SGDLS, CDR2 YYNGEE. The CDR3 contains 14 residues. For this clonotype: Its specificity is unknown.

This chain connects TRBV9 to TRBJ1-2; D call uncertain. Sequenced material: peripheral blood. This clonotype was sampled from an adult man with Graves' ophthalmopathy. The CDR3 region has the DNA TGTGCCAGCAGCGTTCCTCCATTCCGTTCCGGCACCACCTTC. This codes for CASSVPPFRSGTTF.